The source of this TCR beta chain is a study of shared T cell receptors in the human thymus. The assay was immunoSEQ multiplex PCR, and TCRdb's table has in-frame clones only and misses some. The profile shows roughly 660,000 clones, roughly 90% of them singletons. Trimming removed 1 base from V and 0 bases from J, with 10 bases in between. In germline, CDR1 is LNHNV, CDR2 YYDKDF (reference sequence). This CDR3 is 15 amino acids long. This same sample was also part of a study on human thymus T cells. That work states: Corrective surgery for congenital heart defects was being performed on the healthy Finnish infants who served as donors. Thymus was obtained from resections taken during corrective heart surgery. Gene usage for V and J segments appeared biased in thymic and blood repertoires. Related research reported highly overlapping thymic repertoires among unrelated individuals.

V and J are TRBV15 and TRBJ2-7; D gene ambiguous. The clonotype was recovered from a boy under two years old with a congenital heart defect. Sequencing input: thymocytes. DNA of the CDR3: TGTGCCACCAGCAGAGGACGGCACAGCTCCTACGAGCAGTACTTC. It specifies CATSRGRHSSYEQYF.